This T cell receptor (beta chain) was recovered during a study of vaccination and CD4 T cells after COVID-19. Study in general: Taking of post-vaccine samples occurred a median approximately 76 days after dose two (range 14 to 241).

Treatment meaning: approximately 11-day PBMC culture with coronavirus spike peptide pools or control peptides (ViraFEST assay). Once peptide pools had expanded antigen-specific T cells, ViraFEST sequenced TCRs. PCR-confirmed positives ranged from March to December 2020, preceding US Alpha, Beta and Delta variants. About this clonotype: As yet, its antigen is unknown.

Researchers used the Oncomine TCR Beta short-read assay to sequence DNA from cultured CD4+ T cells. Extraction of genomic DNA was performed on cultured CD4+ T cells. TCRdb redid the calling of the PCR reads with MiXCR, one entry per CDR3 protein. The sample contains 9,000 to 15,000 distinct CDR3 sequences, about two thirds of which appear only once. With 1 base removed from V and 4 bases from J, the gap between germline ends came to 9 bases. This CDR3 has 14 amino acids. Germline V lookup: CDR1 SGHTA, CDR2 FQGNSA. The sequence came from a human donor who had recovered from COVID-19. This chain connects TRBV7-2 to TRBJ2-3; either TRBD1 or TRBD2 may supply D (6 bases each). The sequenced sample was CD4+ T cells from blood, cultured in vitro. The CDR3 nucleotides are TGTGCCAGCAGCTTAGTGGGGGGCCCAGATACGCAGTATTTT. Protein sequence: CASSLVGGPDTQYF.